This T cell receptor beta chain was documented in a study of post-analysis software for immune sequencing data. Study-level findings and limits: Samples sharing a preparation batch grouped tightly together when assessed by F measure. Controls had significantly higher normalized Chao1 diversity than multiple sclerosis patients.

Carried by the TCR beta cDNA libraries were unique molecular identifiers. Out of roughly 0.85 to 10 million T cells, some 480,000 cDNA molecules were generated. TCRdb reprocessed the PCR reads with MiXCR, giving one entry per CDR3 protein. The sample shows around 400,000 distinct CDR3 sequences, about 40% of them seen only once. Notes on this clonotype: Its specificity is not known.

Sequencing was carried out using blood. The TCR sequence derives from a girl aged 2 to 9 with multiple sclerosis.

The CDR3 coding sequence is TGCAGCGTGCGGGCAGGGGCCTATAATTCACCCCTCCACTTT. This translates into CSVRAGAYNSPLHF. V usage is TRBV29-1 and J usage is TRBJ1-6, with D maybe TRBD1 (6 bases). V lost 6 bases to trimming and J lost 2 bases, with 11 bases between them. CDR1 is SQVTM, CDR2 ANQGSEA, per germline. This CDR3 has 14 amino acids.